A single sample gave rise to the 32 T cell receptor beta chains below, sequenced in a study of human T cells and chemical hapten exposure. Stated time point: patch test 2, 6 weeks after DPC sensitization. Stated treatment: therapeutic diphenylcyclopropenone sensitization with weekly scalp DPC. TCRdb re-derived calls from the RACE reads in MiXCR, one entry per CDR3 protein. In the table there are about 100,000 distinct CDR3 sequences, over 10% of which are singletons. Sequenced material: whole blood, taken in connection with sensitization to the hapten diphenylcyclopropenone (DPC). The origin of the receptors is a woman in her thirties or forties with alopecia areata. Some clones in this sample may be carry-over from other donors' samples.

This clonotype was detected ten times or more. The rearrangement joins TRBV3-1 to TRBJ2-3, with 7 bases identical to TRBD2. This CDR3 has 17 residues. Trimming took 4 bases from V and 0 from J; bases not matched to a gene: 10. CDR1 and CDR2 from the germline V gene are LGHDT and YNNKEL (reference sequence). The CDR3 DNA sequence: TGTGCCAGCAGCCGTGGGAGGGACGGCCCTAGCACAGATACGCAGTATTTT. Residues: CASSRGRDGPSTDTQYF.

The chain has TRBV9 and TRBJ1-5, with D unresolved. This CDR3 contains 17 residues. Germline CDR1 is SGDLS and CDR2 is YYNGEE. Trimming removed 3 bases from V and 0 bases from J, with 16 bases in between. In DNA, the CDR3 is TGTGCCAGCAGCGCCGGATCCGGAGGGAATAGCAATCAGCCCCAGCATTTT. Translating gives CASSAGSGGNSNQPQHF.

This clonotype was seen a few times. The V call is TRBV5-1, the J call TRBJ1-1; D is unresolved. CDR1 is SGHRS and CDR2 is YFSETQ in the germline V gene. The V and J ends lost 0 bases and 4 bases respectively, with 13 bases between them. The CDR3 length is 15 residues. CDR3 sequence reads: CASSLADGLGTEAFF. For the CDR3, the DNA is TGCGCCAGCAGCTTGGCCGATGGGCTAGGCACTGAAGCTTTCTTT.

This clonotype was seen repeatedly, ten times or more. This chain uses TRBV5-4 with TRBJ1-1; D is unresolved. The germline gives CDR1 SGHNT, CDR2 YYREEE (reference sequence). The CDR3 consists of 15 residues. V shed 2 bases and J shed 0 bases, with 11 bases lying between them. CDR3 DNA sequence: TGTGCCAGCAGCTTTAATGTCGCGTTGAACACTGAAGCTTTCTTT. This encodes CASSFNVALNTEAFF.

This clonotype has at least ten counts. The rearrangement uses TRBV18 and TRBJ2-4; D remains ambiguous. The CDR3 loop spans 15 amino acids. Trimming removed 3 bases at V and 0 bases at J, with 9 bases between. The V gene's germline CDR1 is KGHSH and CDR2 LQKENI. CDR3 bases: TGTGCCAGCTCACCGCGAGATGTAGCCAAAAACATTCAGTACTTC. Its translation: CASSPRDVAKNIQYF.

There are many counts of this clonotype. The rearrangement joins TRBV7-2 to TRBJ2-7, with D hard to call. The CDR3 totals 14 residues. V lost 6 bases, J lost 0 bases, and 12 bases lay in between. CDR1 is SGHTA, CDR2 FQGNSA, per germline. CDR3 sequence reads: CASRNSRNSYEQYF. The CDR3 region has the DNA TGTGCCAGCAGGAACTCCAGGAACTCCTACGAGCAGTACTTC.

This chain connects TRBV6-5 to TRBJ1-1; D is uncertain. The germline gives CDR1 MNHEY, CDR2 SVGAGI. This CDR3 has 13 amino acids. The ends were cut back, 2 bases at V and 3 bases at J, with 7 bases in the middle. CDR3 sequence reads: CASSYREYTEAFF. DNA for the CDR3: TGTGCCAGCAGTTACCGCGAGTACACTGAAGCTTTCTTT.

In its sample, this clonotype was seen a few times. J is TRBJ2-1 and V is TRBV12-3 or TRBV12-4; D remains unclear. This CDR3 region has 11 residues. Between the trimmed V and J ends, which lost 1 base and 7 bases, there was a span of 2 bases. CDR3 sequence reads: CASSLENEQFF. CDR3 sequence (DNA): TGTGCCAGCAGTTTAGAAAATGAGCAGTTCTTC.

This clonotype was counted only a few times. The J gene is TRBJ1-1, the V gene TRBV19; D is ambiguous. Trimming cost V 7 bases and J 2 bases, with 11 bases left between them. This CDR3 is 13 amino acids long. In germline, CDR1 is LNHDA, CDR2 SQIVND (reference sequence). The CDR3 nucleotides read TGTGCCAGTATTAAATTGGGAAACACTGAAGCTTTCTTT. This translates into CASIKLGNTEAFF.

This clonotype was counted many times. The V call is TRBV5-5, the J call TRBJ2-1, with TRBD2 identical over 12 bases. The trim removed 4 bases at V and 2 bases at J, leaving 10 bases unmatched. There are 18 residues in the CDR3. Germline CDR1 reads SGHKS; CDR2 reads YYEKEE (reference sequence). CDR3 in amino acids: CASSNPSGGARAYNEQFF. The CDR3 nucleotides are TGTGCCAGCAGCAACCCTAGCGGGGGGGCCAGGGCCTACAATGAGCAGTTCTTC.

A remark on this clonotype: This may stem from a read error, because a much larger clone lies one nucleotide away. The chain has TRBV7-2 and TRBJ2-5; 8 bases are a match to TRBD2. CDR1 and CDR2 from the germline V gene are SGHTA and FQGNSA. The CDR3 is made up of 14 amino acids. For the CDR3, the DNA is TGTCCCAGCAGCTTCGGACTAGCAATAGAGACCCAGTACTTC. It encodes CPSSFGLAIETQYF.

This clonotype was counted between two and nine times. This sequence joins TRBV7-9 and TRBJ2-3; no firm D call. V was trimmed by 3 bases and J by 0 bases, leaving 10 bases between them. In germline, CDR1 is SEHNR, CDR2 FQNEAQ (reference sequence). This CDR3 has 15 amino acids. CDR3 sequence reads: CASSLLRSSTDTQYF. CDR3 in DNA: TGTGCCAGCAGCTTGTTACGGTCTAGCACAGATACGCAGTATTTT. Supplemented by reference TRBV7-9 and TRBJ2-3, the full variable domain reads DTGVSQNPRHKITKRGQNVTFRCDPISEHNRLYWYRQTLGQGPEFLTYFQNEAQLEKSRLLSDRFSAERPKGSFSTLEIQRTEQGDSAMYLCASSLLRSSTDTQYFGPGTRLTVL.

This clonotype was counted many times. The V call is TRBV11-2, the J call TRBJ1-6; weak D call: TRBD1 (5 bases). The CDR3 loop spans 17 amino acids. Trimming pared 1 base from V and 7 bases from J, leaving 17 bases between. Germline CDR1 and CDR2: SGHAT and FQNNGV. CDR3 region: CASSLGGPWDFNSPLHF. DNA for the CDR3: TGTGCCAGCAGCTTAGGGGGCCCGTGGGACTTCAATTCACCCCTCCACTTT.

Ten or more counts support this clonotype. Here the CDR3 reads CASSQPRRGSTEAFF. The CDR3 bases are TGTGCCAGCAGCCAACCCCGACGGGGGAGCACTGAAGCTTTCTTT. The chain carries TRBV14 and TRBJ1-1, with a weak D call TRBD1 (5 bases). Between the trimmed V and J ends, which lost 2 bases and 4 bases, there was a span of 14 bases. Germline V gene data show CDR1 as SGHDN and CDR2 as FVKESK. The CDR3 covers 15 residues.

This clonotype was counted at least ten times. The chain employs TRBV7-2 and TRBJ1-4, with a possible D match to TRBD1 (5 bases). The V gene lost 5 bases and the J gene lost 8 bases, with 18 bases spanning the gap. The CDR3 is made up of 15 amino acids. CDR1 is SGHTA, CDR2 FQGNSA, per germline. The CDR3 DNA reads as TGTGCCAGCAGCCGGGGGGTGAGGGCGGAAGAAAAACTGTTTTTT. Amino acid sequence: CASSRGVRAEEKLFF.

A few counts support this clonotype. The chain is built from TRBV14 and TRBJ2-1, with 8 bases identical to TRBD2. Germline V CDR1 and CDR2: SGHDN, FVKESK. The CDR3 sequence is 15 residues long. After removal of 3 bases from V and 5 bases from J, the junction contained 6 bases not matched to a gene. The chain's CDR3 is CASSHLAGQNNEQFF. CDR3 sequence (DNA): TGTGCCAGCAGCCATTTAGCGGGGCAAAACAATGAGCAGTTCTTC.

This clonotype was seen a few times. The chain is built from TRBV29-1 and TRBJ2-7; D not certain. This CDR3 comprises 12 residues. Germline V gives CDR1 SQVTM, CDR2 ANQGSEA. V lost 4 bases to trimming and J lost 2 bases, with 9 bases between them. Here the CDR3 reads CSVVVRTYEQYF. The CDR3 DNA reads as TGCAGCGTTGTAGTCAGAACCTACGAGCAGTACTTC.

In its sample, this clonotype was seen a few times. The chain recombines TRBV29-1 with TRBJ2-1; 7 nucleotides agree with TRBD2. J was trimmed by 8 bases and V by 4 bases; bases with no gene match: 5. The CDR3 is 12 amino acids. The germline CDR1 and CDR2 sequences are SQVTM and ANQGSEA. CDR3 region: CSVVRGRDEQFF. The DNA of the CDR3 is TGCAGCGTTGTCCGGGGGAGGGATGAGCAGTTCTTC.

This clonotype was counted a few times. The rearrangement links TRBV28 to TRBJ1-5; D is uncertain. The CDR3 extends over 15 amino acids. The V and J ends lost 2 bases and 0 bases respectively, with 8 bases between them. Germline CDR1 MDHEN, CDR2 SYDVKM. The CDR3 sequence: CASSLPGVSNQPQHF. The CDR3 DNA is TGTGCCAGCAGTTTACCAGGAGTTAGCAATCAGCCCCAGCATTTT.

This clonotype was picked up many times. This chain links TRBV6-6 with TRBJ2-7; 9 bases map to TRBD1. This CDR3 spans 16 amino acids. The V segment lost 5 bases and the J segment 2 bases; nucleotides outside the gene matches: 10. Germline V CDR1 and CDR2: MNHNY, SVGAGI (reference sequence). CDR3 sequence reads: CASSPRTGALTYEQYF. CDR3 DNA sequence: TGTGCCAGCAGTCCCAGGACAGGGGCGCTTACCTACGAGCAGTACTTC.

This clonotype was observed a handful of times. The rearrangement links TRBV20-1 to TRBJ2-7; 7 bases align to TRBD1. Germline V lookup: CDR1 DFQATT, CDR2 SNEGSKA (reference sequence). V was pared by 3 bases and J by 6 bases, with 8 bases of the junction left unmatched. The CDR3 covers 13 residues. CDR3 sequence reads: CSASEGAIGEQYF. CDR3 nucleotide sequence: TGCAGTGCTAGCGAGGGGGCGATTGGCGAGCAGTACTTC.

This clonotype was counted many times. This chain uses TRBV28 with TRBJ2-5; 8 bases match TRBD2. J was trimmed by 7 bases and V by 3 bases; bases with no gene match: 4. The CDR3 length is 13 residues. Per germline, CDR1 MDHEN and CDR2 SYDVKM. CDR3 in amino acids: CASSFDGRGTQYF. CDR3 nucleotides: TGTGCCAGCAGTTTCGACGGGAGGGGGACCCAGTACTTC.

This clonotype was seen at least ten times. The chain couples TRBV20-1 to TRBJ2-7, with 14 positions matching TRBD2. The CDR3 totals 15 residues. Looked up from germline, CDR1 is DFQATT and CDR2 is SNEGSKA (reference sequence). Trimming took 5 bases from V and 0 from J; bases not matched to a gene: 3. The CDR3 sequence is CSAGGTSGSSYEQYF. CDR3 coding DNA: TGCAGTGCTGGGGGGACTAGCGGGAGCTCCTACGAGCAGTACTTC.

The table lists this clonotype with a few counts. The chain couples TRBV5-1 to TRBJ1-5, with a weak D call TRBD1 (5 bases). V shed 1 base and J shed 7 bases, with 6 bases lying between them. There are 12 residues in the CDR3. Germline assignment: CDR1 SGHRS and CDR2 YFSETQ. CDR3 coding DNA: TGCGCCAGCAGCTTGACAGGACAGCCCCAGCATTTT. The encoded protein is CASSLTGQPQHF.

This clonotype appeared a few times. The rearrangement uses TRBV11-1 and TRBJ2-2, with D hard to call. V was clipped by 6 bases and J by 3 bases, with 5 bases between them. The germline V gene encodes CDR1 SGHAT and CDR2 FQDESV (reference sequence). The CDR3 runs 12 residues. The chain's CDR3 is CASRQDTGELFF. CDR3 in DNA: TGTGCCAGCAGGCAGGACACCGGGGAGCTGTTTTTT.

Many counts were recorded for this clonotype. The CDR3 spells CASSPVAGGAKNIQYF. The CDR3 nucleotides read TGTGCCAGCTCACCAGTGGCGGGAGGAGCCAAAAACATTCAGTACTTC. This rearrangement joins TRBV18 to TRBJ2-4; 8 positions agree with TRBD2. After removal of 2 bases from V and 0 bases from J, the junction contained 3 bases not matched to a gene. Germline V gene lookup returns CDR1 KGHSH and CDR2 LQKENI. The CDR3 is 16 residues long.

The V and J genes are TRBV9 and TRBJ1-4, with TRBD1 matching 8 bases. CDR3 size: 16 residues. Trimming removed 3 bases from V and 3 bases from J; junction bases left unmatched: 7. Germline-derived CDR1 and CDR2 are SGDLS and YYNGEE. CDR3 protein: CASSEWGTGANEKLFF. The CDR3 nucleotides are TGTGCCAGCAGCGAGTGGGGGACAGGAGCTAATGAAAAACTGTTTTTT.

The V and J genes are TRBV7-2 and TRBJ2-7; 7 bases are a match to TRBD1. The germline gives CDR1 SGHTA, CDR2 FQGNSA. CDR3 length: 14 residues. V gave up 4 bases and J gave up 6 bases; unmatched junction bases: 9. The CDR3 nucleotides read TGTGCCAGCAGCTCGCCCGGGACAGTCCCCGAGCAGTACTTC. This translates into CASSSPGTVPEQYF.

This clonotype occurred a few times. This rearrangement joins TRBV14 to TRBJ1-3; no definite D call. This CDR3 has 16 residues. In germline, CDR1 is SGHDN, CDR2 FVKESK. V was trimmed by 7 bases and J by 4 bases, leaving 20 bases between them. The CDR3 DNA sequence: TGTGCCAGCAAGCGAGCTGAGGCTTTGGGAGGAAACACCATATATTTT. Its translation: CASKRAEALGGNTIYF.

This clonotype has a single count. The chain's CDR3 is CSANSDRAYGYTF. Written as DNA, the CDR3 is TGCAGCGCTAACTCAGACAGGGCCTATGGCTACACCTTC. V gene TRBV29-1 combines with J gene TRBJ1-2, with TRBD1 matching over 7 bases. The CDR3 sequence is 13 residues long. Trimming cost V 7 bases and J 4 bases; bases outside gene matches: 9. Germline CDR1 and CDR2: SQVTM and ANQGSEA.

The rearrangement joins TRBV20-1 to TRBJ2-1; D uncertain. Per the germline V gene, CDR1 is DFQATT and CDR2 is SNEGSKA (reference sequence). V gave up 3 bases and J gave up 6 bases, with 9 bases separating them. The CDR3 spans 12 residues. The CDR3 region is CSARGTPNEQFF. The CDR3 DNA sequence: TGCAGTGCTAGGGGTACCCCCAATGAGCAGTTCTTC.

In its sample, this clonotype was seen a few times. An end of the junction differs from the germline gene, which may be a read error. This rearrangement joins TRBV5-4 to TRBJ2-3; D gene uncertain. The germline CDR1 and CDR2 sequences are SGHNT and YYREEE (reference sequence). The CDR3 extends over 13 amino acids. For the CDR3, the DNA is TGTACCAGCAGCTATCTGAGCACAGATACGCAGTATTTT. It codes for CTSSYLSTDTQYF.